This T cell receptor beta chain was recorded in a study of cytomegalovirus exposure and HLA in healthy donors. Points from the study as a whole: A later analysis linked a missense variant in DCLRE1C to the trimming of TCR beta V and J genes. Later work associated 17,000 or so TCR beta sequences with HLA alleles at 0.05 false discovery rate.

Notes on this clone: Its antigen is unidentified.

The PCR made use of 60 Vbeta and 13 Jbeta primers. Assay used: immunoSEQ multiplex PCR; TCRdb lists only in-frame clones, some missing. Of about 120,000 clones listed, about three quarters are singletons. The V gene's germline CDR1 is SNHLY and CDR2 FYNNEI. V was trimmed by 4 bases and J by 7 bases, leaving 14 bases between them. The CDR3 totals 15 residues. Sequenced input: PBMCs. This sequence was found in a human donor in good health. The chain carries TRBV2 and TRBJ1-6, with D tentatively TRBD1 (5 bases). The CDR3 loop is CASSVGRGRNSPLHF. Here the CDR3 DNA reads TGTGCCAGCAGTGTGGGAAGGGGTCGGAATTCACCCCTCCACTTT.